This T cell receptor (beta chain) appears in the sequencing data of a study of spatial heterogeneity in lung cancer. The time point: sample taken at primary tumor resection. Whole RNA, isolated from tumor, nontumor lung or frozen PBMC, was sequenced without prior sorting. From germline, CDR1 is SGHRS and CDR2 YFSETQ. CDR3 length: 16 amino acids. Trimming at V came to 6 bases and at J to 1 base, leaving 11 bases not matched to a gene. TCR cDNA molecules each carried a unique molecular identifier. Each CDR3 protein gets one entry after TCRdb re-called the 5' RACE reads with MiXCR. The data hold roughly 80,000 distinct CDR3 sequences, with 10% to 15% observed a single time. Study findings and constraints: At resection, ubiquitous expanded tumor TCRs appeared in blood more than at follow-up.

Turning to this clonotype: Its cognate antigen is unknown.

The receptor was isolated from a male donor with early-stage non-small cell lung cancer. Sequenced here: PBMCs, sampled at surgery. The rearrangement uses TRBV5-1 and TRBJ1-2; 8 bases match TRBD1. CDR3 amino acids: CASNIIPGQVNYGYTF. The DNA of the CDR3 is TGCGCCAGCAACATCATACCGGGACAGGTTAACTATGGCTACACCTTC.